This is a list of T cell receptor beta chains from one sample in a study of T cell repertoires in cytomegalovirus infection. TCRdb reprocessed the reads via MiXCR and lists one record per CDR3 protein. The table shows about 480,000 distinct CDR3 sequences, with roughly a third occurring only once. These receptors have no identified antigens. Sample: cultured PBMCs, taken from culture after CMV antigen stimulation. All receptors derive from a human donor in good health (CMV status not recorded). Some clones in this sample may be carry-over from other donors' samples. Both conserved end residues are part of each CDR3. A D gene is named only where the DNA matches it firmly. Only some rows state a clone size, as once, few, many or a class for expanded clones.

D	V	J	size	CDR3
NA	TRBV28	TRBJ1-1	NA	CASSFSSGGGVTEAFF
TRBD1	TRBV7-8	TRBJ1-1	many	CASSLRGGGLTEAFF
NA	TRBV5-1	TRBJ2-4	NA	CASRSRTALDIQYF
NA	TRBV20-1	TRBJ2-2	NA	CSAADVLRFGELFF
TRBD2	TRBV7-8	TRBJ2-5	few	CASSLRRASGRSQETQYF
NA	TRBV7-8	TRBJ1-5	many	CASSYDPGDYNQPQHF
TRBD2	TRBV9	TRBJ2-3	few	CASSVAPLAGGLDTQYF
NA	TRBV7-2	TRBJ2-5	many	CASRRMNGGQETQYF
TRBD2	TRBV28	TRBJ2-4	NA	CASRRTRKIPPDIQYF
NA	TRBV4-2	TRBJ1-6	NA	CASSQDRRDNSPLHF
NA	TRBV7-8	TRBJ1-5	many	CASSPASQPQHF
NA	TRBV15	TRBJ1-1	NA	CATSIDPNTEAFF
TRBD2	TRBV4-1	TRBJ2-7	NA	CASSRPGLAAQNEQYF
NA	TRBV25-1	TRBJ2-3	once	CASSGSWAEFDTQYF
TRBD2	TRBV7-2	TRBJ2-7	NA	CASSLSGSGYEQYF
NA	TRBV19	TRBJ2-2	NA	CASSRTRKNTGELFF
NA	TRBV6-6	TRBJ2-1	NA	CASRQANEQFF
TRBD2	TRBV20-1	TRBJ2-5	many	CSAYTQAGAQETQYF
NA	TRBV19	TRBJ2-5	NA	CASTSQGGRGETQYF
TRBD2	TRBV18	TRBJ2-1	NA	CASSLTSGSADEQFF
NA	TRBV27	TRBJ2-1	NA	CASKIPFKSEQFF
NA	TRBV20-1	TRBJ1-1	once	CSATRTVIEAFF
TRBD2	TRBV5-1	TRBJ2-3	NA	CASSSAGGSSTDTQYF
TRBD1	TRBV11-2	TRBJ2-5	few	CASSSPTGKETQYF
NA	TRBV4-3	TRBJ1-2	once	CASSQEVRMVSYTF
TRBD1	TRBV6-1	TRBJ2-5	many	CASSARQGEGRKTQYF
NA	TRBV7-2	TRBJ2-2	few	CASSQRRSGELFF
NA	TRBV20-1	TRBJ2-3	NA	CSARDIWGVPSDTQYF
TRBD2	TRBV19	TRBJ2-2	few	CASRGPSGRPGELFF
TRBD2	TRBV5-1	TRBJ2-1	NA	CASSEGLAGGSEQFF
NA	TRBV12-5	TRBJ2-1	NA	CASGSQGGTLKSSYNEQFF
NA	TRBV7-2	TRBJ1-2	few	CASSLGSPEGYTF
NA	TRBV5-1	TRBJ2-3	NA	CASSSQPSTDTQYF
NA	TRBV6-5	TRBJ2-3	NA	CASSYSTGHTDTQYF
TRBD2	TRBV19	TRBJ2-5	NA	CASSMLLAGQETQYF
NA	TRBV9	TRBJ1-5	NA	CASSVAGGSNQPQHF
TRBD2	TRBV7-6	TRBJ2-2	few	CASSPRLAGGPVNTGELFF
NA	TRBV9	TRBJ1-5	NA	CASSVTPGGDQPQHF
NA	TRBV20-1	TRBJ2-1	NA	CSARGLSTPLEHNEQFF
NA	TRBV7-2	TRBJ2-7	many	CASRQEGWVYEQYF
NA	TRBV6-2/TRBV6-3	TRBJ1-5	few	CASSYRGVSNQPQHF
TRBD2	TRBV7-2	TRBJ2-1	many	CASSAGTSGYNEQFF
NA	TRBV7-8	TRBJ2-1	NA	CASSYTRRSYNEQFF
NA	TRBV2	TRBJ2-2	few	CASRREWGTGELFF
TRBD2	TRBV28	TRBJ2-6	NA	CASRGVDAGEALGANVLTF
NA	TRBV6-2/TRBV6-3	TRBJ2-1	NA	CASSSDYPPVDEQFF
NA	TRBV4-1	TRBJ2-2	NA	CASSQGPGGIGGELFF
NA	TRBV2	TRBJ2-6	few	CASSELKVLRANVLTF
NA	TRBV7-2	TRBJ1-4	many	CASRIQGSLNEKLFF
NA	TRBV20-1	TRBJ2-1	few	CSARDNNKLGERDYNEQFF
NA	TRBV12-5	TRBJ1-6	few	CASGLLLALNDSPLHF
TRBD1	TRBV28	TRBJ2-1	NA	CASRPQGAPRNEQFF